This T cell receptor beta chain emerged from a study of T-cell reconstitution after alpha-beta-depleted transplantation in children listed by TCRdb under 2016. Concerning the study at large: Using TCR repertoire profiling, the study followed T-cell immune reconstitution in a quantitative way in children after TCRalphabeta/CD19-depleted allogeneic hematopoietic cell transplantation.

As concerns this clonotype: The antigen it recognizes is unknown. No much larger clone is present one base from it, and per-base qualities are unavailable.

Preparation of the library involved PCR. Sequencer: Illumina HiSeq 2500. TCR library preparation used molecular barcoding, with unique molecular identifiers applied to normalize quantification of the TCRbeta repertoire. Starting from the raw public reads, TCRdb applied fastp trimming at Q25, assembled clones with MiXCR and retained in-frame beta chains. Rows with one shared CDR3 protein collapse into an entry with the most common genes and DNA. In this sample the table shows about 460,000 distinct CDR3 sequences, 9.5% to 15% of which occur a single time. The leading ten clones occupy 4.5% to 6% of the sample. The sequence came from a human donor who donated a stem cell graft to a child with combined immunodeficiency. Sequencing was performed on PBMCs from the stem cell graft donor, taken from the stem cell graft.

DNA sequence: TGTGCCAGCAGCGTAGGGGGACAGGAAATACTCTACAATGAGCAGTTCTTC. This encodes CASSVGGQEILYNEQFF. The rearrangement combines TRBV9 with TRBJ2-1; TRBD1 matches 8 bases in the middle. The CDR3, from cysteine to phenylalanine, totals 17 residues. Only the CDR3 DNA stays, 51 bases, in frame from base 1. CDR1 and CDR2 are drawn from the germline V gene: SGDLS, YYNGEE. For this chain, trimming is 0 bases at the V end and 3 bases at the J end, and the number of junction bases without a gene match is 8.